This TCR beta chain is drawn from a study of human T cells and chemical hapten exposure. The overall study: Women made up most patients, who had alopecia areata, totalis or universalis.

Time point described: patch test 1, 2 weeks after DPC sensitization. Sample treatment: therapeutic diphenylcyclopropenone sensitization with weekly scalp DPC. In the authors' workflow: A per-sample median of around 100,000 TCRs was observed, with a range of roughly 20,000 to 750,000. TCRdb itself ran the RACE reads through MiXCR, one entry per CDR3 protein. What appears here as the V and J calls and clone size reflects TCRdb's work, not the paper's. The sample shows more than 150,000 distinct CDR3 sequences, about 14% of them seen only once. This clonotype has just one count. The antigen is unknown. Germline is not matched at one junction end, which may reflect a read error. The germline V gene encodes CDR1 SGHRS and CDR2 YFSETQ. This CDR3 spans 13 amino acids. Whole-study findings and limits: There was alopecia in the donors, so their immune response may differ from that of healthy people.

The chain joins TRBV5-1 to TRBJ1-1, with a possible D match to TRBD1 (6 bases). The specimen was whole blood, collected in connection with sensitization to the hapten diphenylcyclopropenone (DPC). The TCR was taken from a woman aged 25-40 years with alopecia areata. Some clones in this sample may be carry-over from other donors' samples. Here the CDR3 DNA reads TGCGCCAGCAGCTTTACAGGGAACGCTGAAGCTTTCTTT. Its translation: CASSFTGNAEAFF. Complete variable domain (other parts from reference TRBV5-1 and TRBJ1-1): KAGVTQTPRYLIKTRGQQVTLSCSPISGHRSVSWYQQTPGQGLQFLFEYFSETQRNKGNFPGRFSGRQFSNSRSEMNVSTLELGDSALYLCASSFTGNAEAFFGQGTRLTVV.